The rows below give T cell receptor beta chains drawn from one sample of a study of blood T cell repertoires in COVID-19. TCRdb's table, derived via immunoSEQ multiplex PCR, lists solely in-frame clones and lacks some. This table has fewer than 25,000 clones, approximately 90% appearing once. Sequencing was performed on peripheral blood. The source is a human donor in a cohort sampled during active COVID-19. Each CDR3 is given with its conserved first and last residue. D genes are given only for firm matches. Clone size is stated in some rows and not others, as once, few, many or a class when expanded.

TRBV28,TRBJ2-3,-,TRBD2,TGTGCCAGCAAAAGGAGACTAGCGGACGGGGATACGCAGTATTTT,CASKRRLADGDTQYF
TRBV6-5,TRBJ1-6,-,-,TGTGCCAGCAGCAGGGGCAGGGGCGGTTCACCCCTCCACTTT,CASSRGRGGSPLHF
TRBV14,TRBJ2-5,-,TRBD2,TGTGCCAGCAGCCAACCTACTAGCGGGCTAGAGACCCAGTACTTC,CASSQPTSGLETQYF
TRBV11-2,TRBJ2-2,-,TRBD1,TGTGCCAGCAGCCCAACCACAGGGGGCACCGGGGAGCTGTTTTTT,CASSPTTGGTGELFF
TRBV28,TRBJ2-7,-,-,TGTGCCAGCGGTGGGGCGTCCTACGAGCAGTACTTC,CASGGASYEQYF
TRBV27,TRBJ1-1,-,-,TGTGCCACTTCACCTACGAGAGGGTCCATGAACACTGAAGCTTTCTTT,CATSPTRGSMNTEAFF
TRBV18,TRBJ1-5,-,TRBD1,TGTGCCAGCTCACCAGCGGCTCAGGGGGGCCGGCCCCAGCATTTT,CASSPAAQGGRPQHF
TRBV18,TRBJ1-1,-,-,TGTGCCAGCTCACCCGAGACTGGGAGTAACACTGAAGCTTTCTTT,CASSPETGSNTEAFF
TRBV28,TRBJ2-5,-,TRBD2,TGTGCCAGCAGCCTCAGCGGGACGGAGACCCAGTACTTC,CASSLSGTETQYF
TRBV6-1,TRBJ2-5,-,-,TGTGCCAGCAGTGAAGGCGGGGAGACCCAGTACTTC,CASSEGGETQYF
TRBV5-4,TRBJ1-5,once,TRBD1,TGTGCCAGCAGTAAAGGACAGGACAATCAGCCCCAGCATTTT,CASSKGQDNQPQHF
TRBV6-4,TRBJ2-7,-,TRBD2,TGTGCCAGCATCCGGGGGGGCTACGAGCAGTACTTC,CASIRGGYEQYF
TRBV7-3,TRBJ2-2,few,-,TGTGCCAGCAGCCTGTCTAACACCGGGGAGCTGTTTTTT,CASSLSNTGELFF
TRBV7-9,TRBJ2-1,-,TRBD1,TGTGCCAGCAGCTTAGGCGAGGGGGCTGGTGAGCAGTTCTTC,CASSLGEGAGEQFF
TRBV18,TRBJ1-1,-,TRBD1,TGTGCCAGCTCACAGGGACAGGTGAACACTGAAGCTTTCTTT,CASSQGQVNTEAFF
TRBV28,TRBJ2-2,-,-,TGTGCCAGCAGTTGGGCCGGGAGAGCGAACACCGGGGAGCTGTTTTTT,CASSWAGRANTGELFF
TRBV4-3,TRBJ2-5,-,TRBD2,TGCGCCAGCAGCCGGGGTTACTCGCGGGAGGGCTACCTTCAATCTCAAGAGACCCAGTACTTC,CASSRGYSREGYLQSQETQYF
TRBV5-1,TRBJ1-1,-,-,TGCGCCAGCCACCCAGGGGAGTGGAACACTGAAGCTTTCTTT,CASHPGEWNTEAFF
TRBV28,TRBJ2-3,-,-,TGTGCCAGCAGTTTTGGTAGCGGCCCTAGCACAGATACGCAGTATTTT,CASSFGSGPSTDTQYF
TRBV7-9,TRBJ1-1,-,-,TGTGCCAGCAGCGTCGGGACACCTACGGCATTGGGCACTGAAGCTTTCTTT,CASSVGTPTALGTEAFF
TRBV27,TRBJ2-1,-,TRBD2,TGTGCCAGCAGTTTAGGTAGCGGGAGAGGTAATGAGCAGTTCTTC,CASSLGSGRGNEQFF
TRBV5-5,TRBJ2-3,-,-,TGTGCCAGCAGAAGCAGACAGTCTTCCACAGATACGCAGTATTTT,CASRSRQSSTDTQYF
TRBV12-5,TRBJ2-7,-,-,TGTGCTAGTGGTTTGGACCCTGGCGGCGAGCAGTACTTC,CASGLDPGGEQYF